This T cell receptor (beta chain) derives from a study of blood T cell repertoires in COVID-19. Study summary: Whether acute or convalescent, the COVID-19 samples came from the United States, Italy and Spain. PBMCs, B-cell-depleted T cells, or T cells were the source of the cDNA or gDNA that made up the material.

The CDR3 runs to 13 residues. The ends lost 0 bases at V and 9 bases at J; junction bases unmatched: 2. Per germline, CDR1 SGHDT and CDR2 YYEEEE. Sequenced by immunoSEQ multiplex PCR; TCRdb stores in-frame clones only, minus some. The table shows around 91,000 clones, with around 74% occurring only once. This receptor was obtained from a woman aged 80 or over with active or convalescent COVID-19. Sequenced: peripheral blood. This chain uses TRBV5-6 with TRBJ2-1; 8 bases fit TRBD1. CDR3: CASSLGRGLEQFF. The CDR3 DNA is TGTGCCAGCAGCTTGGGCAGGGGGCTTGAGCAGTTCTTC. Complete variable domain (other parts from reference TRBV5-6 and TRBJ2-1): DAGVTQSPTHLIKTRGQQVTLRCSPKSGHDTVSWYQQALGQGPQFIFQYYEEEERQRGNFPDRFSGHQFPNYSSELNVNALLLGDSALYLCASSLGRGLEQFFGPGTRLTVL.